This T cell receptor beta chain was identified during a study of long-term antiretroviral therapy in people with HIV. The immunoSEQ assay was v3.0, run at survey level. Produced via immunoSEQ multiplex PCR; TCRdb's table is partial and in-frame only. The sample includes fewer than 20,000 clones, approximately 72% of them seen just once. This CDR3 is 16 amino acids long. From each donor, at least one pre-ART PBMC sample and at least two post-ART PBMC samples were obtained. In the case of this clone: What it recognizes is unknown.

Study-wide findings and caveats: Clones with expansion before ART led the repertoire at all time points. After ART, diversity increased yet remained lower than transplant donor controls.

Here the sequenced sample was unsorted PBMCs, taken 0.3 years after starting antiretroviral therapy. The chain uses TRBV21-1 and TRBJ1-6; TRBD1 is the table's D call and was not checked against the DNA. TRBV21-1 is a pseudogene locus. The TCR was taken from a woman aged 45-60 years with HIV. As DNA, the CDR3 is TGTGCCAGCAGCAAATCGTCAGGGGATAATAATTCACCCCTCCACTTT. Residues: CASSKSSGDNNSPLHF.